This TCR beta chain stems from a study of blood T cells in healthy people across ages. Study outcomes and limitations: The study found more naive CD4+ cells and higher diversity in long-lived than aged donors.

PBMCs numbering at least 6 million were isolated per sample. Germline V CDR1 and CDR2: ENHRY, SYGVKD. The CDR3 sequence is 16 residues long. The V and J ends lost 3 bases and 4 bases respectively, with 18 bases between them. A second PCR, run for roughly 7 to 12 cycles, used a sample-barcoded 5' primer plus a J-beta primer mix. One entry per CDR3 protein results from TCRdb running MiXCR on the 5' RACE reads. The table lists approximately 700,000 distinct CDR3 sequences, about 30% of them singletons. This clonotype was seen at least ten times. Its antigen is still unknown. V gene TRBV10-3 combines with J gene TRBJ2-5; the D call may be TRBD1 or TRBD2 (7 bases each). The sample was blood. The sequence was collected from a woman of 80 years or more in good health. For the CDR3, the DNA is TGTGCCATCAGTGATCAGGGGGGGGAACCCGGAGAGACCCAGTACTTC. This codes for CAISDQGGEPGETQYF.